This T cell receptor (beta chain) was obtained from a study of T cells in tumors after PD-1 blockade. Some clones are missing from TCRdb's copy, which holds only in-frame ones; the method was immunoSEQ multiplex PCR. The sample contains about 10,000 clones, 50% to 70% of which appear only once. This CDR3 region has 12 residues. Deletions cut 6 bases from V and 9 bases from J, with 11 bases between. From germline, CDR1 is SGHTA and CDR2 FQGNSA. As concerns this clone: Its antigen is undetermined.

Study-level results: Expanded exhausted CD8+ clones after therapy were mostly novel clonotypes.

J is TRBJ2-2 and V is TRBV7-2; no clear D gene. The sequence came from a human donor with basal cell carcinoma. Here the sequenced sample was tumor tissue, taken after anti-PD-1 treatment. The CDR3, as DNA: TGTGCCAGCAGTTCAATAACCTGGGAGCTGTTTTTT. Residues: CASSSITWELFF. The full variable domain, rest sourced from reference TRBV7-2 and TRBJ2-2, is GAGVSQSPSNKVTEKGKDVELRCDPISGHTALYWYRQSLGQGLEFLIYFQGNSAPDKSGLPSDRFSAERTGGSVSTLTIQRTQQEDSAVYLCASSSITWELFFGEGSRLTVL.